A selection of T cell receptor beta chains follows, all from one sample in a study of cytomegalovirus exposure and HLA in healthy donors. The data were produced by immunoSEQ multiplex PCR, yet TCRdb's version contains in-frame clones alone and is incomplete. The sample holds approximately 130,000 clones, approximately 85% seen once. The sample was PBMCs. The source of these receptors is a boy aged 5-17 years in good health and CMV-seronegative. Each CDR3 is given with its conserved first and last residue. A D gene is named only where the DNA matches it firmly. Only part of the rows carry a size: once, few, many, or a class if the clone is expanded.

DNA | CDR3 | size | J | V | D
TGTGCCACCCAAACCCCGGACAGGACACGCTATGGCTACACCTTC | CATQTPDRTRYGYTF | few | TRBJ1-2 | TRBV10-3 | TRBD1
TGTGCCAGTAGTTCAGACACCTACGAGCAGTACTTC | CASSSDTYEQYF | NA | TRBJ2-7 | TRBV19 | NA
TGTGCCAGCAGTTACGTAGCGGGAGCATACAATGAGCAGTTCTTC | CASSYVAGAYNEQFF | NA | TRBJ2-1 | TRBV6-6 | TRBD2
TGTGCCCGACAACTGACCCCACATAATAATTCACCCCTCCACTTT | CARQLTPHNNSPLHF | NA | TRBJ1-6 | TRBV10-3 | NA
TGTGCCAGCAGCCCAGGACAGAGGAACACCGGGGAGCTGTTTTTT | CASSPGQRNTGELFF | NA | TRBJ2-2 | TRBV5-4 | NA
TGTGCCAGCAGGAGTGGAGGGGTTGGCGAAAAACTGTTTTTT | CASRSGGVGEKLFF | NA | TRBJ1-4 | TRBV25-1 | NA
TGTGCCAGTAGAATCCGGGATGGCTCTGGAAACACCATATATTTT | CASRIRDGSGNTIYF | once | TRBJ1-3 | TRBV19 | NA
TGCAGCGTTGAGCGTCAGAACACTGAAGCTTTCTTT | CSVERQNTEAFF | NA | TRBJ1-1 | TRBV29-1 | NA
TGCGCCAGCAGCCAGGGACAGGTTGCAACTAATGAAAAACTGTTTTTT | CASSQGQVATNEKLFF | NA | TRBJ1-4 | TRBV5-1 | TRBD1
TGTGCCAGCAGCCAAGATGCGGGGGGCTACAATGAGCAGTTCTTC | CASSQDAGGYNEQFF | NA | TRBJ2-1 | TRBV4-2 | TRBD2
TGTGCCAGCAGCTCCGCGACAGGGTTGGGCACTGAAGCTTTCTTT | CASSSATGLGTEAFF | NA | TRBJ1-1 | TRBV7-9 | TRBD1
TGTGCCAGCAGTGAATTGGACGGGGTGCTCCAAGAGACCCAGTACTTC | CASSELDGVLQETQYF | NA | TRBJ2-5 | TRBV6-1 | NA
TGCAGTGCATCGGGGGGTGAGCAGTTCTTC | CSASGGEQFF | NA | TRBJ2-1 | TRBV20-1 | TRBD2
TGTGCCAGGGAGAGGGGGGGCTACACCTTC | CARERGGYTF | NA | TRBJ1-2 | TRBV2 | NA
TGTGCCAGTAGTAACAGCCCGAGGAGGGGAGACATTCAGTACTTC | CASSNSPRRGDIQYF | NA | TRBJ2-4 | TRBV19 | NA
TGTGCCAGCAGCTTAGTGGCAGGGGGCGTGAGCAATCAGCCCCAGCATTTT | CASSLVAGGVSNQPQHF | few | TRBJ1-5 | TRBV7-9 | TRBD1
TGTGCCAGCAGACGACAGGGATTAGGGACCGGGGAGCTGTTTTTT | CASRRQGLGTGELFF | NA | TRBJ2-2 | TRBV2 | TRBD1
TGTGCCAGCAGTGACGGGCGAGGGACCGGGGAGCTGTTTTTT | CASSDGRGTGELFF | NA | TRBJ2-2 | TRBV6-4 | NA
TGTGCCAGCAGTGAACGGGGAACCGGCTACACCTTC | CASSERGTGYTF | NA | TRBJ1-2 | TRBV6-1 | NA
TGCAGCGTTGGGGGGGACAGCGAGCAGTACTTC | CSVGGDSEQYF | NA | TRBJ2-7 | TRBV29-1 | NA
TGTGCCAGCAGATCTGGGGGGGCTGAAGCTTTCTTT | CASRSGGAEAFF | few | TRBJ1-1 | TRBV6-5 | NA
TGTGCCAGTAGCCGGACAGGTTTGGGCATTCAGTACTTC | CASSRTGLGIQYF | NA | TRBJ2-4 | TRBV19 | TRBD1
TGCAGCGTTGGACAAACCTCTGGAAACACCATATATTTT | CSVGQTSGNTIYF | NA | TRBJ1-3 | TRBV29-1 | NA
TGCGCCAGCAGCTTGGGACAGGGTGACGAGCAGTACTTC | CASSLGQGDEQYF | NA | TRBJ2-7 | TRBV5-1 | TRBD1
TGTGCCAGCAGTGAATATACTTCAGGGATGGAGCAGTACTTC | CASSEYTSGMEQYF | NA | TRBJ2-7 | TRBV25-1 | NA
TGTGCCAGCAGCCCCGTGGGAGCGGGGATCTACGAGCAGTACTTC | CASSPVGAGIYEQYF | NA | TRBJ2-7 | TRBV7-9 | TRBD2
TGTGCCAGCAGCTTGACATTTAACGAGCAGTACTTC | CASSLTFNEQYF | few | TRBJ2-7 | TRBV5-6 | NA
TGTGCCAGCAGCGAAGACAGGGGGTTAGACAAAAACATTCAGTACTTC | CASSEDRGLDKNIQYF | few | TRBJ2-4 | TRBV7-2 | TRBD1
TGCGCCAGCAGCTTGGGGAGGGGGCTCGACGAGCAGTACTTC | CASSLGRGLDEQYF | NA | TRBJ2-7 | TRBV5-1 | NA
TGTGCCAGCAGCTTGGAGAGCGGGCCCACCTACGAGCAGTACTTC | CASSLESGPTYEQYF | NA | TRBJ2-7 | TRBV5-4 | NA
TGTGCCAGCAGCTTGGGGGAGCTCGGGGAGCTGTTTTTT | CASSLGELGELFF | NA | TRBJ2-2 | TRBV5-4 | NA
TGTGCCAGCAGTTTAGTGCGGGTCACTGAAGCTTTCTTT | CASSLVRVTEAFF | NA | TRBJ1-1 | TRBV28 | NA
TGTGCCTGGAGTAAGAGGACTAGCGGGATCCAAAACATTCAGTACTTC | CAWSKRTSGIQNIQYF | NA | TRBJ2-4 | TRBV30 | TRBD2
TGCAGCGCAAGGGCCCCAGGGAAAGAGACCCAGTACTTC | CSARAPGKETQYF | NA | TRBJ2-5 | TRBV29-1 | NA
TGTGCCAGCAGCTTAGGACGGCTAGGGGAGGGAGAGACCCAGTACTTC | CASSLGRLGEGETQYF | NA | TRBJ2-5 | TRBV7-9 | TRBD2
TGCGCCAGCAGCGCAGGTAGCAATCAGCCCCAGCATTTT | CASSAGSNQPQHF | few | TRBJ1-5 | TRBV5-1 | NA
TGTGCCAGCAGCTCAGGGGGACAAATCATCGAGCAGTACTTC | CASSSGGQIIEQYF | NA | TRBJ2-7 | TRBV13 | TRBD1
TGTGCCAGTCGAAGGAGCTCCTACAATGAGCAGTTCTTC | CASRRSSYNEQFF | NA | TRBJ2-1 | TRBV27 | NA
TGTGCCAGCAGTTTCGCGGCCAACGCAGATACGCAGTATTTT | CASSFAANADTQYF | NA | TRBJ2-3 | TRBV6-6 | NA
TGCAGCGTTGAGGGGAGGATGAACACTGAAGCTTTCTTT | CSVEGRMNTEAFF | once | TRBJ1-1 | TRBV29-1 | NA
TGTGCCAGCAGCCCTATGAGAGGCTTTCCCTACGAGCAGTACTTC | CASSPMRGFPYEQYF | NA | TRBJ2-7 | TRBV7-6 | NA
TGTGCCAGCAGCGCCCAAGTGGGCGTCAGCACAGATACGCAGTATTTT | CASSAQVGVSTDTQYF | NA | TRBJ2-3 | TRBV9 | NA
TGCGCCAGCAGCCAAGGCCGGGACACTAACTACGAGCAGTACTTC | CASSQGRDTNYEQYF | once | TRBJ2-7 | TRBV4-3 | NA
TGTGCCAGCAGCCCGAATCCGGGACAGAAGACTGAAGCTTTCTTT | CASSPNPGQKTEAFF | NA | TRBJ1-1 | TRBV5-4 | TRBD1
TGTGCCAGCAGCTTGGGTCCTTCCCCTAGCACAGATACGCAGTATTTT | CASSLGPSPSTDTQYF | NA | TRBJ2-3 | TRBV5-4 | NA
TGTGCTAGCAGCCCCCAGGTTATTGGGGAGCTGTTTTTT | CASSPQVIGELFF | once | TRBJ2-2 | TRBV7-7 | NA
TGTGCCAGCAGCCCGGGACTAGCAAGGGGTTCCGGGGAGCTGTTTTTT | CASSPGLARGSGELFF | NA | TRBJ2-2 | TRBV27 | TRBD2
TGTGCCAGCAGCTTAGACAGGGGCGCCTCGGATGAGCAGTTCTTC | CASSLDRGASDEQFF | NA | TRBJ2-1 | TRBV7-3 | TRBD1
TGTGCCAGCAGCCAAGATCGGTCAACAGGTCAGGTCAAAAACATTCAGTACTTC | CASSQDRSTGQVKNIQYF | NA | TRBJ2-4 | TRBV4-2 | NA
TGTGCCAGCAGGCCTTGGGGCCAGGATACGCAGTATTTT | CASRPWGQDTQYF | NA | TRBJ2-3 | TRBV27 | NA